In this sample, the clone carrying this TCR beta chain turned up a few times. The antigen remains undetermined. From the RACE reads, TCRdb called clonotypes with MiXCR, one entry per CDR3 protein. Of about 80,000 distinct CDR3 sequences listed, less than 15% are singletons. CDR1 and CDR2 (germline): MNHNS, SASEGT. The CDR3 runs to 11 residues. V shed 2 bases, J shed 16 bases, and the junction held 5 bases outside the gene matches. This entry belongs to a study of human T cells and chemical hapten exposure. Study results and limitations: Counts of expanded TCRs at PT1 were positively correlated with patch test score.

Documented time point: pre-sensitization, week 0. Treatment specified: therapeutic diphenylcyclopropenone sensitization with weekly scalp DPC. The receptor was isolated from a woman between 45 and 65 years old with alopecia areata. Some clones in this sample may be carry-over from other donors' samples. The sample in question was whole blood, obtained in connection with sensitization to the hapten diphenylcyclopropenone (DPC). This chain links TRBV6-1 with TRBJ2-1; TRBD2 aligns across 7 bases. CDR3 region: CASSELQRGFF. CDR3 nucleotide sequence: TGTGCCAGCAGTGAACTTCAGCGGGGTTTCTTC.